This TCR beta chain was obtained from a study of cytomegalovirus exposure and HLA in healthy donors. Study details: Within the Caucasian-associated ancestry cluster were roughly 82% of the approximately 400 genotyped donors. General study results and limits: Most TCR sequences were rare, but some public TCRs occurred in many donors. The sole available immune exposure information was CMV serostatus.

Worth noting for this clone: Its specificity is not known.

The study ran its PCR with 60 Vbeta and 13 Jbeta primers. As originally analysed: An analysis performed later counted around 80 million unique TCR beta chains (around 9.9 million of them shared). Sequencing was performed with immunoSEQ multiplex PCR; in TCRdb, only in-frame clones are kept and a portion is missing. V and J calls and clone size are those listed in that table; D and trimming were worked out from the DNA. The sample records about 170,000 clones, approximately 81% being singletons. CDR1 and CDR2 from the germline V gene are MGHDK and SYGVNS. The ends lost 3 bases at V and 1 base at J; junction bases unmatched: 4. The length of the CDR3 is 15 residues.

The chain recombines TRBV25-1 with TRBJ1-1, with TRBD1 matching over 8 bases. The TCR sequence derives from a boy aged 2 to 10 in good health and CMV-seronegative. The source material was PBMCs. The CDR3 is CASSDPGTGNTEAFF. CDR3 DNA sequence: TGTGCCAGCAGTGACCCCGGGACAGGGAACACTGAAGCTTTCTTT.